This TCR beta chain stems from a study of blood T cell repertoires in COVID-19. Study-wide context: Acute-phase and convalescent COVID-19 samples originated in the United States, Italy and Spain. T cells, B-cell-depleted T cells, or PBMCs provided the cDNA or gDNA that served as material.

Original processing methods: Amplification from reference gene primers served as the basis for estimated nucleated cell counts. Data came from immunoSEQ multiplex PCR; TCRdb stores just in-frame clones and leaves some out. V and J calls and clone size follow that table, whereas D and trimming were derived from the DNA. The sample has roughly 250,000 clones, about 80% seen once; the top ten hold around 3.4%. Sequenced material: peripheral blood. The receptor's source is an elderly woman with acute or convalescent COVID-19.

The CDR3 DNA reads as TGTGCCAGCTATCGGACACCTAATGAAAAACTGTTTTTT. This encodes CASYRTPNEKLFF. The rearrangement joins TRBV6-5 to TRBJ1-4, with D possibly matching TRBD1 (5 bases). The CDR3 runs to 13 residues. Germline values: CDR1 MNHEY, CDR2 SVGAGI. V gave up 8 bases and J gave up 3 bases, with 10 bases separating them.